Sequencing of this T cell receptor beta chain was carried out in a study of shared clonotypes between healthy human individuals. To note about this clone: Its antigen remains unidentified.

Study conclusions and caveats: Clonotype sharing among donors was expected to depend on sequencing depth.

Germline CDR1 reads SGHNT; CDR2 reads YENEEA. The germline V and J ends were trimmed by 5 bases and 4 bases, with 9 bases remaining between them. The CDR3 contains 13 residues. Profiled with immunoSEQ multiplex PCR; TCRdb holds only in-frame clones, not every one. The data hold fewer than 500,000 clones, with about 75% observed a single time. The genes are TRBV11-3 and TRBJ2-1; possibly TRBD2 for D (5 bases). What was sequenced was PBMCs. This TCR came from a woman between 40 and 55 years old in good health. Some clones in this sample may be carry-over from other donors' samples. This CDR3 reads CASSREGYNEQFF. The CDR3 DNA is TGTGCCAGCAGCCGAGAGGGATACAATGAGCAGTTCTTC.